This T cell receptor (beta chain) is from a study of response to subunit inactivated influenza vaccine. TCRdb ran MiXCR on the RT-PCR reads and lists one entry per CDR3 protein. The repertoire holds 610,000 or so distinct CDR3 sequences, with 13% to 15% as singletons. This clonotype has only a few counts. The antigen remains undetermined. In germline, CDR1 is DFQATT, CDR2 SNEGSKA (reference sequence). The CDR3 runs 14 residues. V gave up 5 bases and J gave up 2 bases; unmatched junction bases: 3. Findings and limits, study-wide: Authors suggested each seasonal flu vaccination may recruit only limited numbers of new T cells.

The rearrangement joins TRBV20-1 to TRBJ2-5; 12 bases agree with TRBD2. Source: PBMCs from blood, taken 11 to 12 days after vaccination. This clonotype was obtained from a middle-aged man who received an inactivated influenza vaccine. The CDR3 region is CSARTSGAQETQYF. CDR3 coding DNA: TGCAGTGCTCGGACTAGCGGGGCGCAAGAGACCCAGTACTTC.